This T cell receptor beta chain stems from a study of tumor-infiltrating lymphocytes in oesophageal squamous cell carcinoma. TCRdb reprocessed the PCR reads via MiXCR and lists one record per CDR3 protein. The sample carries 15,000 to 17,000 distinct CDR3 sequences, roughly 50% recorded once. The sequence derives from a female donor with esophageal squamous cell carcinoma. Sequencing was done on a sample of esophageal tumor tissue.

CDR3 nucleotide sequence: TGTGCCAGCAGCCCCCGGGGTGTGCGGGGGGGCCGTGTAGGCACAGATACGCAGTATTTT. Translation: CASSPRGVRGGRVGTDTQYF. The J gene is TRBJ2-3, the V gene TRBV7-2, with 9 bases fitting TRBD2. J was trimmed by 1 base and V by 5 bases; bases with no gene match: 19. The CDR3 is made up of 20 amino acids. CDR1 is SGHTA and CDR2 is FQGNSA in the germline V gene.